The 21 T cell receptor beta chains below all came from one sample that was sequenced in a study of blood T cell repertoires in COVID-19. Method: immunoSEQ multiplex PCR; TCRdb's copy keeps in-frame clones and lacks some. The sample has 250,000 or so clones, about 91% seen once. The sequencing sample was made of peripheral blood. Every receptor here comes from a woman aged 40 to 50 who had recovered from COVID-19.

CDR3 protein: CASSSGGAGDTQYF. The CDR3 nucleotides read TGTGCCAGCAGTTCAGGAGGGGCGGGGGATACGCAGTATTTT. V is TRBV9 and J is TRBJ2-3, with D perhaps matching TRBD2 (6 bases). The V gene's germline CDR1 is SGDLS and CDR2 YYNGEE. V was shortened by 5 bases and J by 6 bases, with 16 bases between the two germline ends. The CDR3 is 14 residues long.

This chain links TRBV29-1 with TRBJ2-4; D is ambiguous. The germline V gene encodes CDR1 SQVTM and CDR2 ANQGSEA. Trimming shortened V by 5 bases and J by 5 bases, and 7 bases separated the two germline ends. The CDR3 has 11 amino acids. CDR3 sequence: CSVLGENIQYF. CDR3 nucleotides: TGCAGCGTTCTCGGTGAAAACATTCAGTACTTC. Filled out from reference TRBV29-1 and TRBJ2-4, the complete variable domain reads SAVISQKPSRDICQRGTSLTIQCQVDSQVTMMFWYRQQPGQSLTLIATANQGSEATYESGFVIDKFPISRPNLTFSTLTVSNMSPEDSSIYLCSVLGENIQYFGAGTRLSVL.

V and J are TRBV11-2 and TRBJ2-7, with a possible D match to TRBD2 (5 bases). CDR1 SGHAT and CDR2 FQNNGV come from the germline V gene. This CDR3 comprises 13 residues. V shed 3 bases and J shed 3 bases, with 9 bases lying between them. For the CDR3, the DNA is TGTGCCAGCAGCTTCGGGATCAGCTACGAGCAGTACTTC. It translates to CASSFGISYEQYF.

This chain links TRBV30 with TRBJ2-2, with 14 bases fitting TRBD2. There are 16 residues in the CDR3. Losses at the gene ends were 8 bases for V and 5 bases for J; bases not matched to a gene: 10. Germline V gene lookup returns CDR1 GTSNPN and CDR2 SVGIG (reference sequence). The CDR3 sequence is CAREGLAGVGTGELFF. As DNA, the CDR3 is TGTGCCAGAGAGGGACTAGCGGGGGTTGGGACCGGGGAGCTGTTTTTT.

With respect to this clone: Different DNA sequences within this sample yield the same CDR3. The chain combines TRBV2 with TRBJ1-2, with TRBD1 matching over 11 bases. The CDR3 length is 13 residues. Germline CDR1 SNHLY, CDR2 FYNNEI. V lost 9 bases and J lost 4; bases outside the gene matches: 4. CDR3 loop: CASSGTGGYGYTF. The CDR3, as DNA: TGTGCCAGTTCCGGGACAGGGGGCTATGGCTACACCTTC.

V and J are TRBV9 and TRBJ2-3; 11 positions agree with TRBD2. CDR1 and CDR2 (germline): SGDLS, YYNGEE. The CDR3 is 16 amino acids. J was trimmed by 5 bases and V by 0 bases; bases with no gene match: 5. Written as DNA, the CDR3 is TGTGCCAGCAGCGTAGAGGTAGCGGGAGGGTTAGATACGCAGTATTTT. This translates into CASSVEVAGGLDTQYF.

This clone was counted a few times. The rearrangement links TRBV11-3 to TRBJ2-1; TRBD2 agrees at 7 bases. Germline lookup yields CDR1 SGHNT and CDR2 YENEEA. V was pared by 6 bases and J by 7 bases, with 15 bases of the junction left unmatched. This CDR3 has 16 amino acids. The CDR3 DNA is TGTGCCAGCAGTCCACTGTGGGGGGAGGGCCTTAATGAGCAGTTCTTC. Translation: CASSPLWGEGLNEQFF.

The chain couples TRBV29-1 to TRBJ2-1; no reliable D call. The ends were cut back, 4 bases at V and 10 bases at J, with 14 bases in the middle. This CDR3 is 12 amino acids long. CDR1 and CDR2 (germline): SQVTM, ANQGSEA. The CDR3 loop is CSVVEQPPEQFF. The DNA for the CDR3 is TGCAGCGTTGTAGAACAACCTCCGGAGCAGTTCTTC.

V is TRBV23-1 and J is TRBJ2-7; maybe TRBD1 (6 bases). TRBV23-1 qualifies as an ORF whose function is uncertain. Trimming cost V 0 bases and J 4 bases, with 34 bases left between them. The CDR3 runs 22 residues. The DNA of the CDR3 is TGCGCCAGCAGTCAATCGCTCGATTGTTACAGGGAGAACCTAGTGCGAAGTTACGAGCAGTACGTC. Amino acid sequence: CASSQSLDCYRENLVRSYEQYV.

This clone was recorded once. The CDR3 coding sequence is TGCGCCAGCAGCCAAGAACGGAGGAACACTGAAGCTTTCTTT. Its translation is CASSQERRNTEAFF. The chain is built from TRBV4-3 and TRBJ1-1; no definite D call. CDR1 and CDR2 (germline): LGHNA, YSLEER. V lost 0 bases, J lost 1 base, and 6 bases lay in between. CDR3 length: 14 residues.

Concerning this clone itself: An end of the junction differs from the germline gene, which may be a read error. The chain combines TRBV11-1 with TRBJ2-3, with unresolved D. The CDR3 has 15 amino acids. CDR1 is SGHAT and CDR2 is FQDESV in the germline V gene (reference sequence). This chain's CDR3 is CASSPSTRRTDTQYF. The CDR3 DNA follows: TGTGCCAGCAGCCCCTCGACGAGGCGCACGGATACGCAGTATTTT.

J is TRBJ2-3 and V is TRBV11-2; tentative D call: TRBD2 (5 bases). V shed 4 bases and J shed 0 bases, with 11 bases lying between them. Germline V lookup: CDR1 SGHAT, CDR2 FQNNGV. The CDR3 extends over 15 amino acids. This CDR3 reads CASSSSGSSTDTQYF. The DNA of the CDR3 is TGTGCCAGCAGCTCCTCGGGATCTAGCACAGATACGCAGTATTTT.

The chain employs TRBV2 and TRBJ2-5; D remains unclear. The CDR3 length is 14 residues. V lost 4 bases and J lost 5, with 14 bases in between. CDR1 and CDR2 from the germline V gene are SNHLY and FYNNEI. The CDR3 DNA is TGTGCCAGCAGTGTGATCCGATCTAGGGAGACCCAGTACTTC. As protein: CASSVIRSRETQYF.

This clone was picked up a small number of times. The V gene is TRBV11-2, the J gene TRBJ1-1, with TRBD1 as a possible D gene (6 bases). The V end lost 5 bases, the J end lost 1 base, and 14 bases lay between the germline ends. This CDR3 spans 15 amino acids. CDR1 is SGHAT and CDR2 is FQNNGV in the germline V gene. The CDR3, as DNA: TGTGCCAGCAGCGACAGGTTCGCGGGGAACACTGAAGCTTTCTTT. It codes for CASSDRFAGNTEAFF.

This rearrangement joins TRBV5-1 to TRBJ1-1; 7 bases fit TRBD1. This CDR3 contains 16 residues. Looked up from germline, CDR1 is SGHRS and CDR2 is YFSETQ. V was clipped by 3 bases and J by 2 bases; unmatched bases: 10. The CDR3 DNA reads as TGCGCCAGCAGCTCCGGATTACAGGGGCCCAACACTGAAGCTTTCTTT. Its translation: CASSSGLQGPNTEAFF.

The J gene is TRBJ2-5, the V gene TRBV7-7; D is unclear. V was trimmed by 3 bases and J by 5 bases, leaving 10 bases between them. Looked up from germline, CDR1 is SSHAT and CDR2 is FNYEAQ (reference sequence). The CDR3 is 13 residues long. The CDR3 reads CASSFRLRETQYF. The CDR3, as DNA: TGTGCCAGCAGCTTTAGATTGCGGGAGACCCAGTACTTC.

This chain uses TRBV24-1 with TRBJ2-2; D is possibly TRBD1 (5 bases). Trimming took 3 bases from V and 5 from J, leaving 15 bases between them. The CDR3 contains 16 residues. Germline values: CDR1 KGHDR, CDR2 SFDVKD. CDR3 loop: CATSDPARTTTGELFF. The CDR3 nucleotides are TGTGCCACCAGTGATCCCGCCCGGACAACGACCGGGGAGCTGTTTTTT.

In nucleotides, the CDR3 is TGCACCAGCAGCCAAGGGTCCCGGGGGAGGGGTACGCAGTATTTT. Its translation is CTSSQGSRGRGTQYF. This rearrangement joins TRBV1 to TRBJ2-3; whether TRBD2, the table's D call, matches the DNA was not checked. TRBV1 is tagged as a pseudogene. The CDR3 contains 15 residues.

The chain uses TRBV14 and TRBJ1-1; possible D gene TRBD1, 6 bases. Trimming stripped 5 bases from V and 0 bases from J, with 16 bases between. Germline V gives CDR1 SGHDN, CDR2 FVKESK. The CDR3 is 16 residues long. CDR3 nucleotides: TGTGCCAGCAGCAGAGTCCCCGGGACACTGAACACTGAAGCTTTCTTT. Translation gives CASSRVPGTLNTEAFF. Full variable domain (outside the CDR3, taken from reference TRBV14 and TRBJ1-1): EAGVTQFPSHSVIEKGQTVTLRCDPISGHDNLYWYRRVMGKEIKFLLHFVKESKQDESGMPNNRFLAERTGGTYSTLKVQPAELEDSGVYFCASSRVPGTLNTEAFFGQGTRLTVV.

The CDR3 protein is CASSGLITDTQYF. CDR3 in DNA: TGTGCCAGCTCAGGACTAATCACAGATACGCAGTATTTT. The V and J genes are TRBV2 and TRBJ2-3; D is perhaps TRBD2 (6 bases). CDR1 and CDR2 from the germline V gene are SNHLY and FYNNEI. Between the trimmed V and J ends, which lost 8 bases and 2 bases, there was a span of 11 bases. The length of the CDR3 is 13 residues.

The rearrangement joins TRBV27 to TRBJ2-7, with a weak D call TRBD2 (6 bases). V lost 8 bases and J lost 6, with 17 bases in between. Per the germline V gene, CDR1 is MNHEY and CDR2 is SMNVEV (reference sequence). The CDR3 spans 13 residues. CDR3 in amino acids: CASGSGQGSEQYV. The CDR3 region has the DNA TGTGCCAGCGGCAGCGGGCAGGGCTCCGAGCAGTACGTC.